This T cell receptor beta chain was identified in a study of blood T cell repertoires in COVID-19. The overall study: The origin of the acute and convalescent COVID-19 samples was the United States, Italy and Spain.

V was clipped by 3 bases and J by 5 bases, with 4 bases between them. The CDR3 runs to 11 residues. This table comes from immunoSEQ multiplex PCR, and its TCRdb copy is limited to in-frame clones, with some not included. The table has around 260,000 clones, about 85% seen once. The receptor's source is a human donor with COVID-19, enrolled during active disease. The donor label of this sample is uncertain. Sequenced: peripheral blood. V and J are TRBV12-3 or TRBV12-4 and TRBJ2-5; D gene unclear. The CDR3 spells CASSFSETQYF. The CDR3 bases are TGTGCCAGCAGTTTCTCGGAGACCCAGTACTTC.